Following are 11 T cell receptor beta chains from one sample sequenced in a study of blood T cell repertoires in COVID-19. TCRdb keeps only in-frame clones here, not all; method: immunoSEQ multiplex PCR. The profile shows approximately 280,000 clones, roughly 89% of them singletons. The source material was peripheral blood. Receptor source: a middle-aged man with acute or convalescent COVID-19.

V and J are TRBV18 and TRBJ2-7, with unresolved D. Deletions cut 0 bases from V and 2 bases from J, with 11 bases between. The germline V gene has CDR1 KGHSH and CDR2 LQKENI. CDR3 length: 15 amino acids. Here the CDR3 reads CASSPPLAATYEQYF. CDR3 sequence (DNA): TGTGCCAGCTCACCACCGCTCGCAGCGACCTACGAGCAGTACTTC.

This clone was seen a single time. The J gene is TRBJ2-6, the V gene TRBV9; possible D gene TRBD1, 6 bases. Trimming cost V 7 bases and J 0 bases, with 8 bases left between them. This CDR3 has 14 amino acids. Germline V gene data show CDR1 as SGDLS and CDR2 as YYNGEE. The CDR3, as DNA: TGTGCCAGCCGACAGGACTCTGGGGCCAACGTCCTGACTTTC. Residues: CASRQDSGANVLTF.

The chain carries TRBV18 and TRBJ2-7; 9 nucleotides agree with TRBD1. Germline assignment: CDR1 KGHSH and CDR2 LQKENI. This CDR3 is built from 15 residues. V gave up 5 bases and J gave up 7 bases; unmatched junction bases: 12. The CDR3 coding sequence is TGTGCCAGCTCATCCGATAAACAGGGGGCGGGTGAGCAGTACTTC. Its translation is CASSSDKQGAGEQYF.

The genes are TRBV14 and TRBJ2-7; TRBD1 agrees at 7 bases. Germline V CDR1 and CDR2: SGHDN, FVKESK. The CDR3 sequence is 17 residues long. V was clipped by 4 bases and J by 4 bases; unmatched bases: 16. The CDR3 sequence is CASSPFTTGLLGYEQYF. The CDR3 nucleotides are TGTGCCAGCAGCCCATTTACGACAGGGCTATTGGGATACGAGCAGTACTTC.

The chain joins TRBV10-1 to TRBJ2-7, with 7 bases matching TRBD1. Germline V gene sequence: CDR1 WNHNN, CDR2 SYGVQD (reference sequence). V shed 2 bases and J 4 bases; nucleotides not matched to a gene: 11. The CDR3 covers 16 residues. CDR3 in amino acids: CASSEVKRQGCYEQYF. The DNA for the CDR3 is TGCGCCAGCAGTGAGGTAAAAAGACAGGGTTGTTACGAGCAGTACTTC.

V and J are TRBV11-3 and TRBJ2-7, with 9 bases aligning to TRBD1. With V trimmed by 5 bases and J by 2 bases, 7 bases remained unmatched. The CDR3 extends over 15 amino acids. CDR1 is SGHNT and CDR2 is YENEEA in the germline V gene. CDR3 nucleotide sequence: TGTGCCAGCAGCCGGGGACAGGGTGAAGCCTACGAGCAGTACTTC. Its translation: CASSRGQGEAYEQYF.

V and J are TRBV5-5 and TRBJ1-5; D remains unclear. Germline-derived CDR1 and CDR2 are SGHKS and YYEKEE (reference sequence). Trimming cost V 4 bases and J 7 bases, with 15 bases left between them. The CDR3 runs 14 residues. For the CDR3, the DNA is TGTGCCAGCAGCACCGACCCGGGAGGACAGCCCCAGCATTTT. Amino acids: CASSTDPGGQPQHF.

The chain is built from TRBV9 and TRBJ1-1; D might be TRBD1 (6 bases). This CDR3 spans 13 amino acids. V shed 3 bases and J shed 1 base, with 7 bases lying between them. Germline V gives CDR1 SGDLS, CDR2 YYNGEE. CDR3 amino acids: CASSEQGNTEAFF. In DNA, the CDR3 is TGTGCCAGCAGCGAACAGGGGAACACTGAAGCTTTCTTT. Complete variable domain (other parts from reference TRBV9 and TRBJ1-1): DSGVTQTPKHLITATGQRVTLRCSPRSGDLSVYWYQQSLDQGLQFLIQYYNGEERAKGNILERFSAQQFPDLHSELNLSSLELGDSALYFCASSEQGNTEAFFGQGTRLTVV.

The CDR3 bases are TGCGCCAGCAGCGCTACTAGCGGGGGGGCCGCATTGCTTACGCAGTATTTT. Amino acids: CASSATSGGAALLTQYF. The chain is built from TRBV5-1 and TRBJ2-3, with 13 bases identical to TRBD2. The CDR3 consists of 17 residues. Germline assignment: CDR1 SGHRS and CDR2 YFSETQ. V lost 4 bases, J lost 8 bases, and 13 bases stayed unmatched.

This clone was seen just once. The rearrangement uses TRBV11-2 and TRBJ2-5; D gene unclear. This CDR3 is 14 amino acids long. Germline CDR1 and CDR2: SGHAT and FQNNGV. Trimming cost V 2 bases and J 6 bases, with 13 bases left between them. Here the CDR3 reads CASSLPRAGKTQYF. For the CDR3, the DNA is TGTGCCAGCAGCTTACCCCGTGCTGGCAAGACCCAGTACTTC. The full variable domain, in which reference TRBV11-2 and TRBJ2-5 provide the parts outside the CDR3, is EAGVAQSPRYKIIEKRQSVAFWCNPISGHATLYWYQQILGQGPKLLIQFQNNGVVDDSQLPKDRFSAERLKGVDSTLKIQPAKLEDSAVYLCASSLPRAGKTQYFGPGTRLLVL.

Regarding this clone: This specimen includes other DNA sequences encoding the same CDR3. The chain has TRBV10-1 and TRBJ1-5; possibly TRBD1 for D (5 bases). Per germline, CDR1 WNHNN and CDR2 SYGVQD (reference sequence). The CDR3 sequence is 13 residues long. Trimming cost V 6 bases and J 5 bases, with 11 bases left between them. Written as DNA, the CDR3 is TGCGCCAGCAGCGAGGACACTTATCAGCCCCAGCATTTT. Its translation is CASSEDTYQPQHF.